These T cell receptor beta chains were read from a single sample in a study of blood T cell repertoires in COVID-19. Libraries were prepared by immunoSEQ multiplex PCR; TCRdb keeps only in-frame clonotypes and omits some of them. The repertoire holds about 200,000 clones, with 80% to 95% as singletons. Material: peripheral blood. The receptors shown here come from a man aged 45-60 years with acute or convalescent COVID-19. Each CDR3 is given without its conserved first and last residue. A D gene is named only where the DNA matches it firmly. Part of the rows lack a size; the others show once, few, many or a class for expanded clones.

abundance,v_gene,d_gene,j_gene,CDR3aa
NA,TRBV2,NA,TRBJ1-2,ASSGTYYDGYT
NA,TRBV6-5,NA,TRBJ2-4,ASSMRDWKNIQY
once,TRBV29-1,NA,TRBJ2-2,SVSGVLITGELF
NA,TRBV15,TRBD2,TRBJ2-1,ATSREGLAGVRNEQF
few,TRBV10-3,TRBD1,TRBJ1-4,AIREATESRQGSFGKLF
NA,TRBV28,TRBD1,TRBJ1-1,ASSPYGQGVDTEAF
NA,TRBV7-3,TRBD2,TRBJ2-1,ASSLRTSGWDEQF
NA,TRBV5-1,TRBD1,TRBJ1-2,ASSPATDRGGGYT
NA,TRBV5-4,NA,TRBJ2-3,ASSFRLVPDTQY
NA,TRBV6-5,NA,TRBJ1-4,ASSLGGANEKLF
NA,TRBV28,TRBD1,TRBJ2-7,ASSLGDRVLGEQY
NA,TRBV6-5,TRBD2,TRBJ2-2,ASSKGLLTGELF
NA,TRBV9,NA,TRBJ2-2,ASSVGPSAGELF
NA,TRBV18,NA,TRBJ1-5,ASSSGEGPQH
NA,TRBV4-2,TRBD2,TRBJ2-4,ASSQEPSRGLAANIQY